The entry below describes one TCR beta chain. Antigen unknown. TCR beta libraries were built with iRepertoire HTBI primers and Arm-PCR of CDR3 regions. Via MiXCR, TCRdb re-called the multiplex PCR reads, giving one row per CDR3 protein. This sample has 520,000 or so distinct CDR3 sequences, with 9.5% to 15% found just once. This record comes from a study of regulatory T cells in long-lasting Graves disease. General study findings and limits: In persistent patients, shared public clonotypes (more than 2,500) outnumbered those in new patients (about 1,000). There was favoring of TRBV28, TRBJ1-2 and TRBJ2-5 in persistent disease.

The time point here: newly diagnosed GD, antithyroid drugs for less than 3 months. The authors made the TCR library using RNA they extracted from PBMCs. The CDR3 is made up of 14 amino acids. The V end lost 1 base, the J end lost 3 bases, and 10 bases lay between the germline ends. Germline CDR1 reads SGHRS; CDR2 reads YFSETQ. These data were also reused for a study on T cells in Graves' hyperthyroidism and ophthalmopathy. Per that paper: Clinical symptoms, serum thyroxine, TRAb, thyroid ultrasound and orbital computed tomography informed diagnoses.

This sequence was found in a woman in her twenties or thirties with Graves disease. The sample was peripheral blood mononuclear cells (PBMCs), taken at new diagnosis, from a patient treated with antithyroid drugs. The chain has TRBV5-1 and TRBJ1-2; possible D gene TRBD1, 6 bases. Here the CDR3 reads CASSLTAGDYGYTF. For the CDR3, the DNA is TGCGCCAGCAGCTTGACCGCAGGGGACTATGGCTACACCTTC.